This TCR beta chain was retrieved from a study of blood T cells in healthy people across ages (dated by TCRdb to between 2014 and 2016). For the wider study: In model experiments, template switching captured about one uniquely barcoded TCR beta cDNA molecule for every two T cells. The study analyzed two additional independent replicas of 1 million unique cDNA reads from the same blood draw for two donors, one aged 18 to 30 and one aged 80 or older. The donors were divided into four age groups: young (average around 16 years), middle-aged (under 40), aged (approximately 62) and long-lived (about 84). Donors of different ages were randomly distributed across sequencing lanes to avoid experimental bias. Age-related changes in TCR beta repertoire diversity were measured in the study by deep sequencing normalized with unique cDNA molecular identifiers. Points the paper makes about the study in general: Observed TCR beta diversity correlated strongly with the percentage of naive T cells measured by flow cytometry. Because the CMV infection status of the donors was unknown, age-related changes in expanded clonotypes may potentially have been confounded. Conclusive comparison of naive and antigen-experienced compartments was prevented by the profiling of bulk unsorted PBMCs. Compared with the aged group, the long-lived group had more naive CD4+ T cells, fewer expanded clones and increased TCR diversity, suggesting age selection. Observed TCR beta diversity per million T cells fell roughly linearly with age, and a significant reduction was already apparent by age roughly 40. Estimates of total diversity based on one million sequenced T cells were considered lower bounds and underestimates.

Library preparation employed 5' RACE. For sequencing, an Illumina HiSeq 2500 was employed. A second PCR of roughly 6 to 11 cycles was performed with a sample-barcoded 5' primer and a J-beta primer mix. Each TCR beta cDNA molecule received a unique molecular identifier from a template-switch 5' adaptor carrying 12 random nucleotides. Each sample yielded at least 2.5 million CDR3-containing paired-end reads. The Mint cDNA synthesis kit, primed by a TRBC-specific oligonucleotide, was used to synthesize first-strand cDNA from all RNA. Following uracil-DNA glycosylase treatment, all cDNA underwent a first 18-cycle PCR with the universal primers M1SS and BC2_uni_R. In the authors' own workflow: Normalization of each sample was performed by random selection of 1 million high-quality reads, each carrying a distinct molecular identifier. Instead of being binned into consensus sequences, reads with shared molecular identifiers were discarded. MiTCR, run with a Q25 quality threshold and the strictest error-elimination algorithm, handled CDR3 identification, clonotype clustering and error correction. A nonparametric unseen species model with Euler transformation was used to estimate a lower bound on total TCR beta diversity. TCRdb ran its own pipeline on the public reads, namely fastp trimming at Q25 and MiXCR clone calling, and kept in-frame beta chains. Entries are consolidated by CDR3 protein sequence, retaining the most common genes and DNA. Clone size and V and J calls follow TCRdb, not the original study. The sample table records about 780,000 distinct CDR3 sequences; roughly 46% of these occur just once. The ten largest account for 15% to 20% of the sample.

The germline ends are 13 bases apart after V is trimmed by 1 base and J by 4 bases. The CDR3 runs 15 amino acids, cysteine and phenylalanine included. Of all the DNA, just the CDR3 is kept, 45 bases in frame from base 1. The germline V gene specifies SGHTA as CDR1 and FQGNSA as CDR2. This clonotype has just a few counts. The specificity of this receptor is unknown. Within one base of it there is no much larger clone, and no base qualities were kept. The roughly 39 donors, aged roughly 6 to 90 years, were systemically healthy Caucasian individuals from Russia. Each donor gave around 9.9 milliliters of peripheral blood, collected into EDTA-treated Vacutainer tubes. Ficoll-Paque density-gradient centrifugation was used to isolate PBMCs, with at least 7 million per sample. Trizol reagent was used to extract total RNA from the PBMCs, yielding at least 6 micrograms per sample. Naive CD45RAhigh/CD27high T cell percentages were measured by flow cytometry on a PBMC aliquot from every donor.

The source is an elderly man in good health. The chain uses TRBV7-2 and TRBJ1-2; a tentative D call is TRBD1 (5 bases match). The specimen sequenced was blood. The CDR3 protein is CASSLVQGSGYGYTF. The nucleotides are TGTGCCAGCAGCTTAGTGCAGGGTAGTGGCTATGGCTACACCTTC.